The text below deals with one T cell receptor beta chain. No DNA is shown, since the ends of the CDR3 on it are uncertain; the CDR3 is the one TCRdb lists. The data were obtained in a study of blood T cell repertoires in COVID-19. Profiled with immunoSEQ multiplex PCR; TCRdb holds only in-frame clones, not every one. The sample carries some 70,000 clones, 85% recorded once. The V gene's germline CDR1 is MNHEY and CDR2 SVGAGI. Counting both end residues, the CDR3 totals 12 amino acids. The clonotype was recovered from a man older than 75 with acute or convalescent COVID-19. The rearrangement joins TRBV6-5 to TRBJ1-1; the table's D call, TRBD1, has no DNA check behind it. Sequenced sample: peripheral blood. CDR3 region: CASTWGQGIPFF.